This TCR beta chain was sequenced during a study of blood T cell repertoires in COVID-19 (dated by TCRdb to between 2020 and 2021). With regard to the full study: The collaborator samples originated in the United States, Italy and Spain and spanned the acute and convalescent phases of COVID-19. The repertoires were released in a freely available public database meant as a resource for research on the immune response to SARS-CoV-2. The samples were drawn from the first 160 participants of the ongoing ImmuneRACE study and from some 1,300 subjects provided by 6 global collaborators. Where available, HLA class I and class II types were taken from metadata supplied by the sample provider and were not determined by assay-based typing. Sample metadata almost always included a de-identified subject ID, COVID-19 status, age in years and sex. The dataset comprised deeply sampled blood TCRbeta repertoires from subjects exposed to, actively infected with, or recovered from COVID-19. The prospective study material was composed of cDNA or gDNA derived from T cells, B-cell-depleted T cells, or PBMCs. Results and caveats for the whole study, not just this receptor: How much clinical and demographic metadata was included differed by source and by participant, and the metadata was provided uncurated.

This clone was recorded only once. Its recognized antigen is unknown. It has no much larger one-base neighbor in the sample; base qualities were not kept. TCRbeta CDR3 regions were amplified from genomic DNA by means of the immunoSEQ Assay, a bias-controlled multiplex PCR. Per the authors' processing: The number of nucleated cells in each sample was estimated by amplification of reference gene primers within the assay. To quantify the absolute abundance of each unique TCRbeta CDR3 rearrangement, sequence reads were collapsed and filtered. Productive Simpson clonality was computed per sample as the square root of Simpson's diversity index over productive rearrangements. The immuneACCESS repertoire file appears here via TCRdb, limited to in-frame rearrangements. These files lack a portion of the clones; in checked studies, under half of the deficit traces to unresolved V genes, and the cause of the others is not known. That table gives V, J and clone size, and the DNA gave D and trimming. The table for this sample lists some 90,000 clones; 75% to 90% of them were counted only once. The top ten constitute roughly 20% of the sample.

The collaborating institutions used their own protocols to collect whole blood in K2EDTA tubes. For TCRbeta analysis, collaborators shipped samples in one of three forms: frozen whole blood, isolated PBMCs, or DNA extracted from either of those sample types. The sequence was collected from an elderly woman with acute or convalescent COVID-19. Sequences were obtained from peripheral blood.

In nucleotides, the sequence is TGTGCCAGCTCACCTAGACGGGGGAGTTCACCCCTCCACTTT. Its amino acids are CASSPRRGSSPLHF. Here the chain combines TRBV18 and TRBJ1-6; the best D guess is TRBD1, with 5 bases matching. The V and J ends are trimmed by 3 bases and 9 bases, leaving 12 bases between them. From the cysteine up to the phenylalanine, the CDR3 has a length of 14 residues. Just CDR3 DNA is preserved here, 42 bases in frame from base 1. The CDR1 and CDR2 encoded by the germline V gene are KGHSH and LQKENI.